Listed here are 22 T cell receptor beta chains from one sample, sequenced in a study of blood T cell repertoires in COVID-19. Here immunoSEQ multiplex PCR was the method, and the copy in TCRdb shows in-frame clones only, minus some. The sample consists of 250,000 to 350,000 clones, around 90% of them appearing once. The specimen was peripheral blood. The receptors originated from a woman aged 45-65 years who had recovered from COVID-19.

This clone was recorded once. The chain is built from TRBV7-2 and TRBJ2-1, with 13 bases lining up with TRBD2. The CDR3 consists of 17 residues. CDR1 is SGHTA, CDR2 FQGNSA, per germline. V dropped 4 bases and J dropped 4; count of bases not matched to a gene: 7. CDR3 in amino acids: CASSSRTSGGPYNEQFF. The CDR3 DNA follows: TGTGCCAGCAGCTCCCGGACTAGCGGGGGCCCTTACAATGAGCAGTTCTTC. Filled out from reference TRBV7-2 and TRBJ2-1, the complete variable domain reads GAGVSQSPSNKVTEKGKDVELRCDPISGHTALYWYRQSLGQGLEFLIYFQGNSAPDKSGLPSDRFSAERTGGSVSTLTIQRTQQEDSAVYLCASSSRTSGGPYNEQFFGPGTRLTVL.

The sample holds one count of this clone. This chain connects TRBV14 to TRBJ2-7; TRBD1 might be the D (6 bases). The CDR3 sequence is 15 residues long. The germline V gene has CDR1 SGHDN and CDR2 FVKESK. Trimming removed 2 bases at V and 5 bases at J, with 16 bases between. In nucleotides, the CDR3 is TGTGCCAGCAGCCAAAGCGCAGGGGCAGGCAACGAGCAGTACTTC. This sequence encodes CASSQSAGAGNEQYF.

The V gene is TRBV6-5, the J gene TRBJ2-3; possibly TRBD2 for D (5 bases). The length of the CDR3 is 12 residues. The germline CDR1 and CDR2 sequences are MNHEY and SVGAGI. The ends were cut back, 7 bases at V and 0 bases at J, with 5 bases in the middle. The CDR3 sequence is CASTGSTDTQYF. The CDR3 DNA reads as TGTGCCAGCACGGGGAGCACAGATACGCAGTATTTT.

This rearrangement joins TRBV18 to TRBJ2-3; 13 bases agree with TRBD2. There are 21 residues in the CDR3. The V segment lost 4 bases and the J segment 5 bases; nucleotides outside the gene matches: 21. CDR1 and CDR2 from the germline V gene are KGHSH and LQKENI. CDR3 residues: CASSRDRRRTSGRGRRDTQYF. CDR3 sequence (DNA): TGTGCCAGCTCACGGGACAGGCGGAGGACTAGCGGGAGAGGCAGGCGAGATACGCAGTATTTT.

V is TRBV6-5 and J is TRBJ1-5, with D possibly being TRBD1 (5 bases). Germline-derived CDR1 and CDR2 are MNHEY and SVGAGI. Deletions cut 2 bases from V and 2 bases from J, with 10 bases between. CDR3 length: 15 amino acids. Here the CDR3 DNA reads TGTGCCAGCAGTTACGCAGGGATGGGCAATCAGCCCCAGCATTTT. The encoded protein is CASSYAGMGNQPQHF.

The chain employs TRBV7-3 and TRBJ2-1; possibly TRBD1 for D (6 bases). CDR3 size: 12 residues. The V gene lost 2 bases and the J gene lost 8 bases, with 7 bases spanning the gap. The germline V gene encodes CDR1 SGHTA and CDR2 FQGTGA. CDR3 amino acids: CASSLWGHEQFF. CDR3 coding DNA: TGTGCCAGCAGCTTATGGGGGCATGAGCAGTTCTTC.

The chain uses TRBV6-5 and TRBJ2-7; 7 positions match TRBD1. CDR1 is MNHEY, CDR2 SVGAGI, per germline. The CDR3 consists of 13 residues. The V gene end was trimmed by 6 bases and the J gene end by 1 base; junction bases not matched to a gene: 3. CDR3 nucleotide sequence: TGTGCCAGCAGCTCAGGGGGTTCCTACGAGCAGTACTTC. It yields the protein CASSSGGSYEQYF.

The chain recombines TRBV5-1 with TRBJ1-2; D ambiguous. Trimming removed 5 bases at V and 6 bases at J, with 8 bases between. CDR3 size: 11 residues. Germline CDR1 SGHRS, CDR2 YFSETQ. CDR3 coding DNA: TGCGCCAGCAGGAGGGAGGATGGCTACACCTTC. Translation gives CASRREDGYTF.

The gene calls are TRBV6-5 and TRBJ1-2, with 7 bases identical to TRBD1. The CDR3 length is 14 residues. Germline loops: CDR1 MNHEY, CDR2 SVGAGI. Unmatched junction bases numbered 8, after V lost 6 bases and J lost 4 bases. For the CDR3, the DNA is TGTGCCAGCAGCTCGGACAGGAACCGCTATGGCTACACCTTC. It encodes CASSSDRNRYGYTF.

The chain joins TRBV7-2 to TRBJ1-4; a possible D gene is TRBD1 (5 bases). The length of the CDR3 is 15 residues. Trimming shortened V by 2 bases and J by 0 bases, and 7 bases separated the two germline ends. Germline assignment: CDR1 SGHTA and CDR2 FQGNSA. The CDR3 bases are TGTGCCAGCAGCTTACAGGGTGCAACTAATGAAAAACTGTTTTTT. The encoded protein is CASSLQGATNEKLFF. Filled out from reference TRBV7-2 and TRBJ1-4, the complete variable domain reads GAGVSQSPSNKVTEKGKDVELRCDPISGHTALYWYRQSLGQGLEFLIYFQGNSAPDKSGLPSDRFSAERTGGSVSTLTIQRTQQEDSAVYLCASSLQGATNEKLFFGSGTQLSVL.

The rearrangement links TRBV4-1 to TRBJ1-4, with 7 bases that match TRBD1. From germline, CDR1 is MGHRA and CDR2 YSYEKL. The ends lost 1 base at V and 8 bases at J; junction bases unmatched: 7. The CDR3 is 15 residues long. The CDR3 region has the DNA TGCGCCAGCAGCCAAGTTGGGACAGCCCTGGAAAAACTGTTTTTT. It encodes CASSQVGTALEKLFF.

V and J are TRBV9 and TRBJ1-4; tentatively, D is TRBD1 (5 bases). The CDR3 has 15 residues. V lost 4 bases, J lost 8 bases, and 18 bases lay in between. Germline CDR1 SGDLS, CDR2 YYNGEE. Here the CDR3 DNA reads TGTGCCAGCAGCTCCTTAACAGGATACGAAGAAAAACTGTTTTTT. It translates to CASSSLTGYEEKLFF.

The rearrangement links TRBV6-5 to TRBJ2-7, with D maybe TRBD2 (5 bases). This CDR3 is 15 amino acids long. V was shortened by 0 bases and J by 1 base, with 10 bases between the two germline ends. Germline loops: CDR1 MNHEY, CDR2 SVGAGI. The CDR3 nucleotides are TGTGCCAGCAGTTACTCGAGCGGCCGTTCCTACGAGCAGTACTTC. This codes for CASSYSSGRSYEQYF.

The V and J genes are TRBV18 and TRBJ1-2; 8 nucleotides align to TRBD1. Germline assignment: CDR1 KGHSH and CDR2 LQKENI. The CDR3 contains 15 residues. J was trimmed by 2 bases and V by 1 base; bases with no gene match: 3. This chain's CDR3 is CASSPLGQGNYGYTF. CDR3 nucleotide sequence: TGTGCCAGCTCACCACTAGGACAGGGCAACTATGGCTACACCTTC.

J is TRBJ2-7 and V is TRBV5-5, with D maybe TRBD1 (5 bases). Germline V gene sequence: CDR1 SGHKS, CDR2 YYEKEE (reference sequence). CDR3 length equals 14 residues. Trimming removed 7 bases at V and 0 bases at J, with 14 bases between. CDR3 loop: CASARTGPSYEQYF. Here the CDR3 DNA reads TGTGCCAGCGCCAGAACAGGACCCTCCTACGAGCAGTACTTC.

The chain has TRBV28 and TRBJ1-1; unclear D gene. The germline V gene encodes CDR1 MDHEN and CDR2 SYDVKM. The V end lost 1 base, the J end lost 0 bases, and 3 bases lay between the germline ends. This CDR3 spans 13 amino acids. The CDR3 is CASSLYMNTEAFF. In nucleotides, the CDR3 is TGTGCCAGCAGTTTATATATGAACACTGAAGCTTTCTTT.

The chain couples TRBV7-2 to TRBJ2-3; D might be TRBD2 (6 bases). The germline gives CDR1 SGHTA, CDR2 FQGNSA. The V and J ends lost 3 bases and 6 bases respectively, with 13 bases between them. The CDR3 runs to 14 residues. The CDR3 sequence is CASSFAASEDTQYF. CDR3 sequence (DNA): TGTGCCAGCAGCTTTGCGGCTAGCGAGGATACGCAGTATTTT.

CDR3 sequence (DNA): TGTGCCAGCAGTGCGTCCGGGACTACCTACGAGCAGTACTTC. Its protein product is CASSASGTTYEQYF. V gene TRBV28 combines with J gene TRBJ2-7; TRBD2 matches at 7 bases. Looked up from germline, CDR1 is MDHEN and CDR2 is SYDVKM. V dropped 5 bases and J dropped 2; count of bases not matched to a gene: 6. The CDR3 extends over 14 amino acids.

This clone was found once. V is TRBV9 and J is TRBJ2-3; 11 bases agree with TRBD2. The CDR3 spans 16 residues. The V gene's germline CDR1 is SGDLS and CDR2 YYNGEE. V was pared by 2 bases and J by 2 bases, with 4 bases of the junction left unmatched. The DNA for the CDR3 is TGTGCCAGCAGCGTGGGTAGCGGGGGGGCCACAGATACGCAGTATTTT. It codes for CASSVGSGGATDTQYF.

V usage is TRBV30 and J usage is TRBJ1-5; tentative D call: TRBD1 (5 bases). The germline V gene has CDR1 GTSNPN and CDR2 SVGIG (reference sequence). V was cut by 5 bases and J by 4 bases, with 15 bases left in between. This CDR3 region has 14 residues. The CDR3 DNA follows: TGTGCCTGGGGGGCAGCAGCCAGGAATCAGCCCCAGCATTTT. Translation gives CAWGAAARNQPQHF.

This clone was observed a handful of times. V gene TRBV24-1 combines with J gene TRBJ1-6; tentative D call: TRBD1 (5 bases). The CDR3 runs 16 residues. Trimming removed 5 bases from V and 10 bases from J, with 20 bases in between. The V gene's germline CDR1 is KGHDR and CDR2 SFDVKD. CDR3: CATSGGVGLGGSPLHF. DNA of the CDR3: TGTGCCACCAGTGGGGGGGTGGGACTAGGCGGATCACCCCTCCACTTT.

The V gene is TRBV20-1, the J gene TRBJ1-2, with 8 positions matching TRBD1. The CDR3 has 17 residues. V shed 3 bases and J 8 bases; nucleotides not matched to a gene: 20. CDR1 and CDR2 from the germline V gene are DFQATT and SNEGSKA (reference sequence). The CDR3 DNA is TGCAGTGCTAGTTTGAGGACAGGGCCTACAAAGGGTCTAGGCTACACCTTC. This gives the protein CSASLRTGPTKGLGYTF.